The entry below describes one T cell receptor (beta chain). Its antigen remains unidentified. The data derive from a study of cytomegalovirus exposure and HLA in healthy donors. The wider study: The 550 to 700 first-cohort repertoires and the 95 to 150 validation repertoires shared the same platform, a later analysis reported. Whole-study findings and limits: Cytomegalovirus status was reportedly diagnosed by the classifier with high sensitivity and specificity. Usually a TCR sequence was rare, but some public TCRs were found in many donors.

Measured with immunoSEQ multiplex PCR; TCRdb has only the in-frame clones, and not every one. Of tens of thousands of clones in the sample, just under 95% are singletons; the top ten hold roughly 1.4%. V shed 3 bases, J shed 2 bases, and the junction held 6 bases outside the gene matches. Germline V gives CDR1 SNHLY, CDR2 FYNNEI. The CDR3 has 15 residues. The donors formed part of the roughly 110-subject validation cohort, distinct from the roughly 640-subject first cohort. Sequenced material: PBMCs. The V call is TRBV2, the J call TRBJ2-7; 8 nucleotides match TRBD2. The clonotype was recovered from a man aged 18 to 30 in good health and CMV-seropositive. CDR3 residues: CASSESAGLAYEQYF. The CDR3 bases are TGTGCCAGCAGTGAGTCGGCGGGACTAGCCTACGAGCAGTACTTC.